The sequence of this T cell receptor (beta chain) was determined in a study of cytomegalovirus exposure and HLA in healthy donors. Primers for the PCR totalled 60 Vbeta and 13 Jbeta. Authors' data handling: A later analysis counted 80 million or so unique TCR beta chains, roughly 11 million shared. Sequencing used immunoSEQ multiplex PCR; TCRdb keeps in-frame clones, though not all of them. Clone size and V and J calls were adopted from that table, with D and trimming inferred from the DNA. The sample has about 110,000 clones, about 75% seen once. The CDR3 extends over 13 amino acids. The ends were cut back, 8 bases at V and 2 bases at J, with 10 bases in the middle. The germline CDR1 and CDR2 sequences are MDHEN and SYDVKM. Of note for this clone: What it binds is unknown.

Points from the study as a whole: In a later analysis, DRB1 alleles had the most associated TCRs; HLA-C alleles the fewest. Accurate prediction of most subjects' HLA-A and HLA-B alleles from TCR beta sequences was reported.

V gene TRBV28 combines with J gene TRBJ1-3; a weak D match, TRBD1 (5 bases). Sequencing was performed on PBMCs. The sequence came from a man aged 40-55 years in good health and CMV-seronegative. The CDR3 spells CASLGEAGNTIYF. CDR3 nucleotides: TGTGCCAGCCTGGGGGAGGCTGGAAACACCATATATTTT.